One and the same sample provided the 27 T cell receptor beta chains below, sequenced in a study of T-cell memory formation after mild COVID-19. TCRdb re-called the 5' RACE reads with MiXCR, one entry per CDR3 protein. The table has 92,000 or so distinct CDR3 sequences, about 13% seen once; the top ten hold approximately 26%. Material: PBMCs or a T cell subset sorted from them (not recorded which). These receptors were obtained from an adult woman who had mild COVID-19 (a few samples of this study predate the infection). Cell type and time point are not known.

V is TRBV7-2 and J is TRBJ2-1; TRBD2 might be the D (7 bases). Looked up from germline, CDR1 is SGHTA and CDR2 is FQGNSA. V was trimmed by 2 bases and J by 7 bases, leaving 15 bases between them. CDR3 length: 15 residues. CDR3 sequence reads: CASSLFGGQGNEQFF. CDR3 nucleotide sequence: TGTGCCAGCAGCTTATTCGGGGGGCAAGGAAATGAGCAGTTCTTC.

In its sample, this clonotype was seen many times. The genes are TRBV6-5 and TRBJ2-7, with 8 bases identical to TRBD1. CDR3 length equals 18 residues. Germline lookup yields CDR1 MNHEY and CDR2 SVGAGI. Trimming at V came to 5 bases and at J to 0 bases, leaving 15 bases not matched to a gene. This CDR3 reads CASSHINDGTGPSYEQYF. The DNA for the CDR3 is TGTGCCAGCAGTCACATCAACGATGGGACAGGACCCTCCTACGAGCAGTACTTC.

This CDR3 is CASSLRQGVGGEQYF. The CDR3 DNA sequence: TGTGCCAGCAGTCTAAGACAGGGCGTGGGAGGCGAGCAGTACTTC. The V call is TRBV12-3 or TRBV12-4, the J call TRBJ2-7; the D gene is possibly TRBD1 (7 bases). The V and J ends lost 5 bases and 6 bases respectively, with 20 bases between them. The CDR3 consists of 15 residues.

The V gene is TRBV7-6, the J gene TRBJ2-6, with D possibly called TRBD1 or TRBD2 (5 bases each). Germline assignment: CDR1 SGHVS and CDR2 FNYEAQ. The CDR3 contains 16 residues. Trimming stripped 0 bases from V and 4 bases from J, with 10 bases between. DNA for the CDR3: TGTGCCAGCAGCTTAGCAGAGGGGTACGGGGCCAACGTCCTGACTTTC. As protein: CASSLAEGYGANVLTF. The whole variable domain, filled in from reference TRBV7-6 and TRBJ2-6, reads GAGVSQSPRYKVTKRGQDVALRCDPISGHVSLYWYRQALGQGPEFLTYFNYEAQQDKSGLPNDRFSAERPEGSISTLTIQRTEQRDSAMYRCASSLAEGYGANVLTFGAGSRLTVL.

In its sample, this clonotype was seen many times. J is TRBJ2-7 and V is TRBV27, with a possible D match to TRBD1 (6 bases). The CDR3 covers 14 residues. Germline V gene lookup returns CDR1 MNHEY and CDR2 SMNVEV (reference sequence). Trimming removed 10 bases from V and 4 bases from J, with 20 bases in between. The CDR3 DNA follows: TGTGCCACCCTACCAGCGCAGGGGTCATACGAGCAGTACTTC. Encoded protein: CATLPAQGSYEQYF.

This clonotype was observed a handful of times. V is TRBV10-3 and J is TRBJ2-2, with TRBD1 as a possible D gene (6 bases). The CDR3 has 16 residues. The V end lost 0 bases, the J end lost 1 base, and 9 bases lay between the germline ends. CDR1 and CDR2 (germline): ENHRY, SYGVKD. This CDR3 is CAISESIQGNTGELFF. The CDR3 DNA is TGTGCCATCAGTGAGTCAATACAGGGGAACACCGGGGAGCTGTTTTTT.

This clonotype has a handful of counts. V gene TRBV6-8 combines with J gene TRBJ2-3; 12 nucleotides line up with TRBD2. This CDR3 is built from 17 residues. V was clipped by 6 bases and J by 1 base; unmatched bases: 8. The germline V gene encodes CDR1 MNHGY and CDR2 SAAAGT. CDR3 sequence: CASSSIRLAGGTDTQYF. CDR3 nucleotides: TGTGCCAGCAGCTCCATCCGACTAGCGGGGGGCACAGATACGCAGTATTTT.

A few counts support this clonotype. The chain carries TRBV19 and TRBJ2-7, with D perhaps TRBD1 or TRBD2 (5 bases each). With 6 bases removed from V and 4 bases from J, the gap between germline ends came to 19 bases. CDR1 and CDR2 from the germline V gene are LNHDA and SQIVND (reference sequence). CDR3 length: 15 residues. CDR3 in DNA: TGTGCCAGTAGCATGACGTTCATGGGGGATTACGAGCAGTACTTC. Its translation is CASSMTFMGDYEQYF.

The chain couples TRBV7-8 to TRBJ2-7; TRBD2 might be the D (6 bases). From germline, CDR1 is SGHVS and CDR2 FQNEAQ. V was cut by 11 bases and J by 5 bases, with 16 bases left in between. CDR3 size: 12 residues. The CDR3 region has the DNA TGTGCCTGCTCGCCGGGAGAGGACGAGCAGTACTTC. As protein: CACSPGEDEQYF.

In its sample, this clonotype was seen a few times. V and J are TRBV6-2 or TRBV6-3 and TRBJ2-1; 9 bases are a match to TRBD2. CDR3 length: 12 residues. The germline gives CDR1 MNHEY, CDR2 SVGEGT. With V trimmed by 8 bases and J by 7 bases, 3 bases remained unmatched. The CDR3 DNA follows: TGTGCCAGCGGCGGGAGGGCAAATGAGCAGTTCTTC. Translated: CASGGRANEQFF.

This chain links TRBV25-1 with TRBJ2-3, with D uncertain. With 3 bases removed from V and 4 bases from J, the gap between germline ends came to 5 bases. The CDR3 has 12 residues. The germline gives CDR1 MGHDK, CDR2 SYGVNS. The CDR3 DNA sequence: TGTGCCAGCAGTGATGGTCCAGATACGCAGTATTTT. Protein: CASSDGPDTQYF. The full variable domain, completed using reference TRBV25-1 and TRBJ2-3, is EADIYQTPRYLVIGTGKKITLECSQTMGHDKMYWYQQDPGMELHLIHYSYGVNSTEKGDLSSESTVSRIRTEHFPLTLESARPSHTSQYLCASSDGPDTQYFGPGTRLTVL.

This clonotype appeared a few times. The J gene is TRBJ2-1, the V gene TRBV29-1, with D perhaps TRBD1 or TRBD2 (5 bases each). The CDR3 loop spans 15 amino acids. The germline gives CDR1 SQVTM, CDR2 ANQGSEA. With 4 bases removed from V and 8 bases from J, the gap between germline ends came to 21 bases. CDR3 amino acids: CSVVVGVDRFDEQFF. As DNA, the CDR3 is TGCAGCGTTGTAGTGGGGGTGGATAGATTCGATGAGCAGTTCTTC.

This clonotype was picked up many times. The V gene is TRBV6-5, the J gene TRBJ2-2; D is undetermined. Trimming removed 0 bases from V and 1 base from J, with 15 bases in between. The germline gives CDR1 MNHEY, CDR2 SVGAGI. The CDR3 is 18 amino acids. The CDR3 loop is CASSYSSAYLGNTGELFF. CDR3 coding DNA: TGTGCCAGCAGTTACTCGAGTGCTTACCTCGGGAACACCGGGGAGCTGTTTTTT.

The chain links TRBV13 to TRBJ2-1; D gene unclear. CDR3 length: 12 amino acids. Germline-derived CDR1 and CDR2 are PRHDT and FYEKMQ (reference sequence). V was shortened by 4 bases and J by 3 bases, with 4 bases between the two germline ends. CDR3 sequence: CASSSIYNEQFF. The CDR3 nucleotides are TGTGCCAGCAGCTCCATCTACAATGAGCAGTTCTTC.

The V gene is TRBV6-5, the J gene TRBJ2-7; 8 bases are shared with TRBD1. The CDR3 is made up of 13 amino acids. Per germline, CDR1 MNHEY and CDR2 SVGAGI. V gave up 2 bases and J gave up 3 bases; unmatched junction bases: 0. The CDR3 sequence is CASSYDRGYEQYF. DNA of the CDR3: TGTGCCAGCAGTTACGACAGGGGCTACGAGCAGTACTTC.

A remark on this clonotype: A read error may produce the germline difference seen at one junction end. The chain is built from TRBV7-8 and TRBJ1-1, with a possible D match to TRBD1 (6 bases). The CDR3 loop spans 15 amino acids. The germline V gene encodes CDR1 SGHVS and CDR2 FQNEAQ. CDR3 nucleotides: TGTGCCAGCAGTTCAAGAGCAGGGGTGAACACTGAAGATTTCTTT. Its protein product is CASSSRAGVNTEDFF.

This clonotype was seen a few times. The CDR3 sequence is CASSTRTSSTDTQYF. The DNA of the CDR3 is TGCGCCAGCAGCACCCGGACTAGCAGCACAGATACGCAGTATTTT. The rearrangement joins TRBV5-1 to TRBJ2-3; 8 nucleotides match TRBD2. The CDR3 covers 15 residues. J lost 0 bases, V lost 4 bases, and 4 bases had no gene match. Germline V CDR1 and CDR2: SGHRS, YFSETQ. Complete variable domain (other parts from reference TRBV5-1 and TRBJ2-3): KAGVTQTPRYLIKTRGQQVTLSCSPISGHRSVSWYQQTPGQGLQFLFEYFSETQRNKGNFPGRFSGRQFSNSRSEMNVSTLELGDSALYLCASSTRTSSTDTQYFGPGTRLTVL.

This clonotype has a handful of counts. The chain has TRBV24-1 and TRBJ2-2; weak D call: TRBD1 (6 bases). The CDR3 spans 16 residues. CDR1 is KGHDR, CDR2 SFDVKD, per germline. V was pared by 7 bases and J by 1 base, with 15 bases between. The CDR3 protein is CATSEQGTGNTGELFF. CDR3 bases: TGTGCCACCAGCGAACAGGGTACAGGGAACACCGGGGAGCTGTTTTTT.

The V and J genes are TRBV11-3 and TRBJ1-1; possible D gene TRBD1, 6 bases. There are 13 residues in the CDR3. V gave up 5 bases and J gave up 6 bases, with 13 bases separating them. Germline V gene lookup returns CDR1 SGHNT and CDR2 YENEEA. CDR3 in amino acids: CASSPRGLPEAFF. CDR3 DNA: TGTGCCAGCAGCCCTAGGGGGTTGCCTGAAGCTTTCTTT.

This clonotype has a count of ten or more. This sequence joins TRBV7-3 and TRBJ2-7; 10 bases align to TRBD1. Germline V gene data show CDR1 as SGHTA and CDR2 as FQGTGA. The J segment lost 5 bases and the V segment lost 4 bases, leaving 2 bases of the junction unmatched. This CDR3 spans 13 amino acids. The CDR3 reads CASSWDRGNEQYF. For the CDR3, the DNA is TGTGCCAGCAGCTGGGACAGGGGTAACGAGCAGTACTTC.

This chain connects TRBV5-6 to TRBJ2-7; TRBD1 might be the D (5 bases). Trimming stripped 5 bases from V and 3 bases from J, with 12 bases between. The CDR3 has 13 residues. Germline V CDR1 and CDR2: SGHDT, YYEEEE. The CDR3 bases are TGTGCCAGCAGGGCAGGGATGGACTACGAGCAGTACTTC. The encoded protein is CASRAGMDYEQYF.

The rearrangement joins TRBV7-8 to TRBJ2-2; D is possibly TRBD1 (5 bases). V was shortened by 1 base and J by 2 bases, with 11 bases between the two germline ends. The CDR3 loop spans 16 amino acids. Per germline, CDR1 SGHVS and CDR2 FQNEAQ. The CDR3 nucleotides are TGTGCCAGCAGCTTAGTACCAGGGATAAACACCGGGGAGCTGTTTTTT. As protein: CASSLVPGINTGELFF. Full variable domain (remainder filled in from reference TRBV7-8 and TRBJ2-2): GAGVSQSPRYKVAKRGQDVALRCDPISGHVSLFWYQQALGQGPEFLTYFQNEAQLDKSGLPSDRFFAERPEGSVSTLKIQRTQQEDSAVYLCASSLVPGINTGELFFGEGSRLTVL.

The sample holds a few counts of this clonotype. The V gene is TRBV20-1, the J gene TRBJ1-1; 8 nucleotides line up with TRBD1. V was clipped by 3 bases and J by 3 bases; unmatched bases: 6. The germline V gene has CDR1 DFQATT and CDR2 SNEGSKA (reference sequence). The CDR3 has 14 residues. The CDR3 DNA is TGCAGTGCTAGGGACCCGACAGGGGACACTGAAGCTTTCTTT. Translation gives CSARDPTGDTEAFF.

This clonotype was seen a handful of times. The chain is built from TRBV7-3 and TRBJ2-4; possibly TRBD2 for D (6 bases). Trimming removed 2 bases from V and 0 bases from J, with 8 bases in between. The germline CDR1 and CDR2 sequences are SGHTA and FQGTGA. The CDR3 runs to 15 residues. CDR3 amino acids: CASSLVGGAKNIQYF. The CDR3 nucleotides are TGTGCCAGCAGCTTAGTGGGAGGAGCCAAAAACATTCAGTACTTC.

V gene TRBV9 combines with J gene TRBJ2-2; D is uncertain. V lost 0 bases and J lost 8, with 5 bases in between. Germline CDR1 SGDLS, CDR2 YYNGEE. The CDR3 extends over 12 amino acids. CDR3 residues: CASSVVGGELFF. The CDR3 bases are TGTGCCAGCAGCGTAGTCGGGGGGGAGCTGTTTTTT.

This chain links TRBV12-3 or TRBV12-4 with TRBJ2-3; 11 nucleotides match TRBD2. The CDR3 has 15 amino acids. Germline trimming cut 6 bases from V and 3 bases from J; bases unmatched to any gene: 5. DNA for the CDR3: TGTGCCAGCAGCCGACTAGCGGGGTTAACAGATACGCAGTATTTT. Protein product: CASSRLAGLTDTQYF.

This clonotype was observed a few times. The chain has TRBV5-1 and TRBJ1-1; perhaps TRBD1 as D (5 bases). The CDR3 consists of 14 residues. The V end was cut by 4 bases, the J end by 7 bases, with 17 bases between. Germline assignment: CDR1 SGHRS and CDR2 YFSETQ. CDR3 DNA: TGCGCCAGCAGCCAGGGAGGAGAGTCAGGTGAAGCTTTCTTT. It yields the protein CASSQGGESGEAFF.